This T cell receptor (beta chain) is drawn from a study of shared clonotypes between healthy human individuals. Study-wide background: Donors were a couple of women and a few men aged 18 to 49.

The length of the CDR3 is 14 residues. The germline V and J ends were trimmed by 6 bases and 3 bases, with 15 bases remaining between them. CDR1 and CDR2 from the germline V gene are LNHNV and YYDKDF (reference sequence). General observations from the study: Represented diversity, genetic and exposure-history alike, was limited by few donors.

The study drew its donors from healthy HIV-negative adults without recent acute infections or vaccinations. Note on this clone: Its antigen remains unknown.

Generated by immunoSEQ multiplex PCR, the TCRdb table keeps only in-frame clones and is missing some. The data contain about 560,000 clones, around 80% of them singletons. This chain links TRBV15 with TRBJ2-7, with TRBD1 as a possible D gene (6 bases). Sequencing input: PBMCs. The receptor's source is a woman in her forties in good health. Some clones in this sample may be carry-over from other donors' samples. The CDR3 sequence: CATSPQGSHYEQYF. The CDR3 coding sequence is TGTGCCACCAGTCCCCAGGGGTCCCACTACGAGCAGTACTTC.